This TCR beta chain was recovered during a study of blood T cells in healthy people across ages. The amount of total RNA extracted per sample was at least 6 micrograms. This clonotype showed up many times. This CDR3 has 12 residues. V was shortened by 4 bases and J by 6 bases, with 7 bases between the two germline ends. Germline CDR1 reads SQVTM; CDR2 reads ANQGSEA. A second about 7 to 11 cycle PCR used barcoded and J-beta primers. MiXCR was run by TCRdb on the 5' RACE reads, yielding one entry per CDR3 protein. In the table there are 550,000 to 800,000 distinct CDR3 sequences, 32% of which are singletons.

The specimen sequenced was blood. The chain couples TRBV29-1 to TRBJ1-6; D may be TRBD1 (5 bases). This TCR was recovered from a woman of 80 years or more in good health. CDR3 nucleotide sequence: TGCAGCGTTGGACAGCCTAATTCACCCCTCCACTTT. Amino acids: CSVGQPNSPLHF.